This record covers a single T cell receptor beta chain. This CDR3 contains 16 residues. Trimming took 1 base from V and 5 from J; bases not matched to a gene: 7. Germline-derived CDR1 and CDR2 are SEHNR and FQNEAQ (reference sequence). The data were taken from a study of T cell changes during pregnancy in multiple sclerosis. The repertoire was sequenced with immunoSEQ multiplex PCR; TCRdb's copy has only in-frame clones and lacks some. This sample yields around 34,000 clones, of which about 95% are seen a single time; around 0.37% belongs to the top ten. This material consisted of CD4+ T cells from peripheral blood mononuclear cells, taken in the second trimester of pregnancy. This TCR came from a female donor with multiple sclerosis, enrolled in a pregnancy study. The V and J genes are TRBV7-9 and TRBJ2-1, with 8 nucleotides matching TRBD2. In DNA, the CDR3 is TGTGCCAGCAGCTTAGTTACTAGCGGACGACACAATGAGCAGTTCTTC. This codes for CASSLVTSGRHNEQFF. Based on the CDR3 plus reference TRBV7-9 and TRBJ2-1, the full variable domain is DTGVSQNPRHKITKRGQNVTFRCDPISEHNRLYWYRQTLGQGPEFLTYFQNEAQLEKSRLLSDRFSAERPKGSFSTLEIQRTEQGDSAMYLCASSLVTSGRHNEQFFGPGTRLTVL.